These 15 T cell receptor beta chains share one sample of origin, sequenced in a study of blood T cell repertoires in COVID-19. The assay was immunoSEQ multiplex PCR, and TCRdb's table has in-frame clones only and misses some. This sample carries over 60,000 clones, 84% of them seen once, and the ten largest clones take 13%. Sequencing was done on a sample of peripheral blood. The source of these receptors is a man aged 45 to 65 with COVID-19, enrolled during active disease.

The chain employs TRBV6-5 and TRBJ2-1, with a possible D match to TRBD2 (6 bases). In germline, CDR1 is MNHEY, CDR2 SVGAGI. V lost 4 bases and J lost 5, with 12 bases in between. The length of the CDR3 is 14 residues. The CDR3 region has the DNA TGTGCCAGCAGTTCCGACGGGGGAGACAATGAGCAGTTCTTC. Encoded protein: CASSSDGGDNEQFF.

CDR3 in amino acids: CASEGQLSTDTQYF. DNA of the CDR3: TGTGCTAGTGAGGGACAGCTTTCCACAGATACGCAGTATTTT. The chain has TRBV12-5 and TRBJ2-3; 7 bases are shared with TRBD1. V dropped 7 bases and J dropped 2; count of bases not matched to a gene: 6. The germline V gene encodes CDR1 LGHNT and CDR2 FRNRAP. This CDR3 has 14 residues.

A single count supports this clone. The chain has TRBV7-8 and TRBJ1-1; no firm D call. Trimming shortened V by 8 bases and J by 3 bases, and 16 bases separated the two germline ends. CDR1 and CDR2 (germline): SGHVS, FQNEAQ. CDR3 length equals 14 residues. CDR3 nucleotide sequence: TGTGCCAGCTTAGGCGGGGTTTCGGACACTGAAGCTTTCTTT. This encodes CASLGGVSDTEAFF.

This chain connects TRBV7-2 to TRBJ2-7, with D uncertain. V lost 5 bases to trimming and J lost 0 bases, with 11 bases between them. Germline V lookup: CDR1 SGHTA, CDR2 FQGNSA. The CDR3 is made up of 14 amino acids. CDR3 DNA: TGTGCCAGCAGCACTAATCTAGTCTCCTACGAGCAGTACTTC. Encoded protein: CASSTNLVSYEQYF. Looking up the rest from reference TRBV7-2 and TRBJ2-7 gives the full variable domain: GAGVSQSPSNKVTEKGKDVELRCDPISGHTALYWYRQSLGQGLEFLIYFQGNSAPDKSGLPSDRFSAERTGGSVSTLTIQRTQQEDSAVYLCASSTNLVSYEQYFGPGTRLTVT.

The chain couples TRBV7-9 to TRBJ2-5; 7 bases match TRBD1. In germline, CDR1 is SEHNR, CDR2 FQNEAQ (reference sequence). The V segment lost 5 bases and the J segment 1 base; nucleotides outside the gene matches: 13. CDR3 size: 17 residues. The CDR3 here is CASSLGVVSGGQETQYF. The CDR3 DNA sequence: TGTGCCAGCAGCCTAGGAGTGGTGTCAGGGGGCCAAGAGACCCAGTACTTC.

DNA of the CDR3: TGTGCCAGCTCCGAGGGATACTATGGCTACACCTTC. Encoded protein: CASSEGYYGYTF. The J gene is TRBJ1-2, the V gene TRBV12-3 or TRBV12-4, with unresolved D. Trimming took off 8 bases at V and 3 bases at J, with 10 bases between the two ends. The CDR3 is 12 residues long.

This chain connects TRBV12-3 or TRBV12-4 to TRBJ1-2; tentative D call: TRBD1 (6 bases). The V gene lost 6 bases and the J gene lost 7 bases, with 15 bases spanning the gap. This CDR3 has 13 residues. As DNA, the CDR3 is TGTGCCAGCAGCGATACAGGGATAGGTGGCTACACCTTC. Translated: CASSDTGIGGYTF.

This clone occurred once. V is TRBV3-1 (or the pseudogene TRBV3-2) and J is TRBJ1-2, with no clear D. This CDR3 spans 14 amino acids. CDR1 and CDR2 from the germline V gene are LGHDT and YNNKEL (reference sequence). V was shortened by 1 base and J by 6 bases, with 12 bases between the two germline ends. The CDR3 protein is CASSQGALANGYTF. The CDR3 DNA follows: TGTGCCAGCAGCCAAGGGGCATTGGCAAATGGCTACACCTTC.

V and J are TRBV5-1 and TRBJ2-5, with 9 bases matching TRBD2. Per germline, CDR1 SGHRS and CDR2 YFSETQ. V gave up 6 bases and J gave up 5 bases; unmatched junction bases: 11. The CDR3 extends over 15 amino acids. CDR3 coding DNA: TGCGCCAGCAAACTTGGTGCGGGGGGGCAGGAGACCCAGTACTTC. This codes for CASKLGAGGQETQYF.

The chain employs TRBV5-1 and TRBJ2-2; 12 bases are a match to TRBD2. CDR3 length equals 16 residues. CDR1 is SGHRS and CDR2 is YFSETQ in the germline V gene. The trim removed 4 bases at V and 7 bases at J, leaving 8 bases unmatched. The CDR3 region has the DNA TGCGCCAGCAGCACTGGACTAGCGGGGATGGTCGGGGAGCTGTTTTTT. As protein: CASSTGLAGMVGELFF.

About this clone itself: One end of the junction is discordant with germline, which a read error may explain. The chain uses TRBV6-2 or TRBV6-3 and TRBJ2-5; D remains unclear. The CDR3 has 16 residues. Germline V gives CDR1 MNHEY, CDR2 SVGEGT. CDR3 region: CASSYGQEEPQEAQYF. The CDR3 DNA sequence: TGTGCCAGCAGTTACGGCCAAGAAGAACCCCAAGAGGCCCAGTACTTC.

This sequence joins TRBV12-3 or TRBV12-4 and TRBJ2-6; D not resolved. V dropped 6 bases and J dropped 1 base, with 4 bases sitting between them. This CDR3 has 13 amino acids. CDR3 residues: CASRLSGANVLTF. CDR3 in DNA: TGTGCCAGCAGACTATCTGGGGCCAACGTCCTGACTTTC.

The chain uses TRBV3-1 (or the pseudogene TRBV3-2) and TRBJ1-1; a possible D gene is TRBD1 (5 bases). The CDR3 has 13 amino acids. The ends were cut back, 2 bases at V and 1 base at J, with 5 bases in the middle. Germline CDR1 reads LGHDT; CDR2 reads YNNKEL (reference sequence). In nucleotides, the CDR3 is TGTGCCAGCAGCCAAACAGGGAACACTGAAGCTTTCTTT. Translating gives CASSQTGNTEAFF.

This clone was detected once. V usage is TRBV6-5 and J usage is TRBJ2-7, with 8 bases matching TRBD2. This CDR3 has 15 residues. The ends lost 4 bases at V and 4 bases at J; junction bases unmatched: 9. CDR1 and CDR2 from the germline V gene are MNHEY and SVGAGI. This CDR3 is CASSWERGPNYEQYF. In DNA, the CDR3 is TGTGCCAGCAGTTGGGAGCGGGGGCCTAATTACGAGCAGTACTTC.

This clone showed up just once. V is TRBV6-5 and J is TRBJ2-1; TRBD2 might be the D (5 bases). There are 12 residues in the CDR3. V lost 6 bases and J 4 bases, leaving 7 bases between the germline ends. Germline values: CDR1 MNHEY, CDR2 SVGAGI. The CDR3 bases are TGTGCCAGCAGAGGGAGTTACAATGAGCAGTTCTTC. It is translated as CASRGSYNEQFF.